This T cell receptor beta chain was recovered during a study of cytomegalovirus exposure and HLA in healthy donors. This PCR relied on a set of 60 Vbeta primers and 13 Jbeta primers. TCRdb's copy holds only in-frame clones and misses some; the assay was immunoSEQ multiplex PCR. The sample has about 160,000 clones, approximately 79% seen once; the top ten hold over 1.1%. General study findings and limits: The authors listed around 150 TCR beta chains as cytomegalovirus-associated.

As for this clone: Its antigen is as yet unknown.

Deletions cut 4 bases from V and 1 base from J, with 19 bases between. In germline, CDR1 is MNHNS, CDR2 SASEGT. The CDR3 has 17 residues. Sequenced material: PBMCs. The chain has TRBV6-1 and TRBJ1-1; a possible D gene is TRBD1 (6 bases). The clonotype comes from a man between 60 and 75 years old in good health and CMV-seronegative. DNA for the CDR3: TGTGCCAGCAGTGCCGTTCTGGGGGCTACGAGGAACACTGAAGCTTTCTTT. Protein: CASSAVLGATRNTEAFF.